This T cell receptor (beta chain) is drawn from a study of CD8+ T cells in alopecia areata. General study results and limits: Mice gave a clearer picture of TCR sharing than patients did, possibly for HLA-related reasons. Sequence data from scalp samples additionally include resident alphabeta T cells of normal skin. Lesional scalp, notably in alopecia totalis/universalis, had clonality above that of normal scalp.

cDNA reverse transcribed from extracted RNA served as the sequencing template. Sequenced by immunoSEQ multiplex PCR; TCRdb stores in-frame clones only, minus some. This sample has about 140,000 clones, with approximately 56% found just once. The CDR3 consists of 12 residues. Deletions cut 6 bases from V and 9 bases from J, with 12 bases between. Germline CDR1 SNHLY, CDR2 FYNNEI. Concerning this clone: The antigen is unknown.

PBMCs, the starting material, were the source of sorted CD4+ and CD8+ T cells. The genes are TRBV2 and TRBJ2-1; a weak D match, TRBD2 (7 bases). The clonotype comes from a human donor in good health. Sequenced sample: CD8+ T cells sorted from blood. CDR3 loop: CASSAGGPEQFF. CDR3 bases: TGTGCCAGCAGCGCCGGGGGGCCTGAGCAGTTCTTC.